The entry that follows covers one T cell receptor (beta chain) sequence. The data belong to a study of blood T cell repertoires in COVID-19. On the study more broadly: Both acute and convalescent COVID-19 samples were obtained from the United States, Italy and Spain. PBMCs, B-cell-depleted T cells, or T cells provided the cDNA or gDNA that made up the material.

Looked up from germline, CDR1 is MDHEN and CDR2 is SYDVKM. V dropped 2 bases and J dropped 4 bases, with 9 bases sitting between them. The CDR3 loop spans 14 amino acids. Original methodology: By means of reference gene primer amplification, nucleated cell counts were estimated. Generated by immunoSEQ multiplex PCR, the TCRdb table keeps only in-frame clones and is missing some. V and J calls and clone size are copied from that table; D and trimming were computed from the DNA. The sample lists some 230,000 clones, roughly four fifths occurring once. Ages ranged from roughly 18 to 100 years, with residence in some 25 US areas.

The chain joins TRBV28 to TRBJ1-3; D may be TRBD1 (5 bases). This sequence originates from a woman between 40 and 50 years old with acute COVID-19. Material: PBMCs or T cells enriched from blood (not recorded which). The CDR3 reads CASSLVGVGNTIYF. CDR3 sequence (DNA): TGTGCCAGCAGTTTAGTAGGGGTGGGAAACACCATATATTTT.